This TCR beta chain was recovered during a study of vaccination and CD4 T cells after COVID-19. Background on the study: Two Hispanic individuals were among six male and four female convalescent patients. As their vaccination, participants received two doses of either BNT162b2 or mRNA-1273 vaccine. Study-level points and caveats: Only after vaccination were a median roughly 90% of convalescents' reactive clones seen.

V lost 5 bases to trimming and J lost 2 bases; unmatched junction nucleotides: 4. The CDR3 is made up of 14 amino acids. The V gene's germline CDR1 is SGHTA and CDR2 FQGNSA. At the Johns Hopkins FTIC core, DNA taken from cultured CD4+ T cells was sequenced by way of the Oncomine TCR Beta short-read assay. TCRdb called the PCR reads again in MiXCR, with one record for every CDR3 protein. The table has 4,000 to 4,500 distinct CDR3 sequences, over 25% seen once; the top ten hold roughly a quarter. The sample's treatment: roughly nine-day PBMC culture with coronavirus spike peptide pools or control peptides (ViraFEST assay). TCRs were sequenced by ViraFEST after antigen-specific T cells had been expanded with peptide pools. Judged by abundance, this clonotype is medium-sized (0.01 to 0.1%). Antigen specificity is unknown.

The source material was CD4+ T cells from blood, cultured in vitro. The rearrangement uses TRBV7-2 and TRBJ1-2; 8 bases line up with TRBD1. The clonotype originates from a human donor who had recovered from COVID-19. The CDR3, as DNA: TGTGCCAGCAGCCCGCGACAGGGGAACTATGGCTACACCTTC. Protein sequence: CASSPRQGNYGYTF.